What follows are 7 T cell receptor beta chains derived from one specimen sequenced in a study. A single record per CDR3 protein comes from TCRdb applying MiXCR to the RT-PCR reads. The sample records about 700,000 distinct CDR3 sequences, 13% to 15% being singletons. The sample consisted of memory CD4+ T cells from blood. These receptors originate from a female donor in good health, serving as a healthy control.

This clonotype was recorded a few times. The chain has TRBV20-1 and TRBJ2-4; D is uncertain. CDR3 length: 14 residues. V lost 5 bases and J lost 8, with 19 bases in between. Germline V gene data show CDR1 as DFQATT and CDR2 as SNEGSKA (reference sequence). CDR3 nucleotides: TGCAGTGCTCTTAGCTACTCTCAAGGAGACATTCAGTACTTC. Protein sequence: CSALSYSQGDIQYF.

The chain links TRBV2 to TRBJ2-5; 15 bases are a match to TRBD2. The J call could be wrong; TRBJ2-1 is a better fit for the DNA end. CDR1 and CDR2 (germline): SNHLY, FYNNEI. The CDR3 sequence is 14 residues long. CDR3 in DNA: TGTGCCAGCTCTGGACTAGCGGGAGGGCCCGAGCAGTTCTTC. Translating gives CASSGLAGGPEQFF.

The chain joins TRBV3-1 to TRBJ1-6, with D perhaps matching TRBD1 (5 bases). Trimming shortened V by 4 bases and J by 8 bases, and 12 bases separated the two germline ends. This CDR3 contains 14 residues. Germline CDR1 is LGHDT and CDR2 is YNNKEL (reference sequence). The CDR3 DNA reads TGTGCCAGCAGCCCCCGGGGGTGGGATTCACCCCTCCACTTT. Protein sequence: CASSPRGWDSPLHF.

This clonotype was detected only a few times. The chain joins TRBV10-3 to TRBJ2-7, with a tentative D call TRBD1 (6 bases). CDR3 length equals 14 residues. With 7 bases removed from V and 0 bases from J, the gap between germline ends came to 13 bases. CDR1 and CDR2 from the germline V gene are ENHRY and SYGVKD. CDR3 amino acids: CAITRDTYSYEQYF. CDR3 sequence (DNA): TGTGCCATCACCCGGGACACATACTCCTACGAGCAGTACTTC.

The chain carries TRBV29-1 and TRBJ1-1; D gene unclear. Germline V gives CDR1 SQVTM, CDR2 ANQGSEA. V was trimmed by 7 bases and J by 2 bases, leaving 11 bases between them. The CDR3 is made up of 12 amino acids. The CDR3 loop is CSATPFNTEAFF. The CDR3 nucleotides read TGCAGCGCAACTCCGTTTAACACTGAAGCTTTCTTT. The whole variable domain, filled in from reference TRBV29-1 and TRBJ1-1, reads SAVISQKPSRDICQRGTSLTIQCQVDSQVTMMFWYRQQPGQSLTLIATANQGSEATYESGFVIDKFPISRPNLTFSTLTVSNMSPEDSSIYLCSATPFNTEAFFGQGTRLTVV.

This clonotype was detected many times. The V and J genes are TRBV6-5 and TRBJ2-7; 11 bases map to TRBD2. The junction had 5 bases not matched to a gene; V was cut back by 6 bases and J by 1 base. The CDR3 covers 15 residues. CDR1 and CDR2 from the germline V gene are MNHEY and SVGAGI. The CDR3 region has the DNA TGTGCCAGCAGAACTATAGCGGGAGGGTCCTACGAGCAGTACTTC. It is translated as CASRTIAGGSYEQYF.

This clonotype has ten or more counts. The chain uses TRBV7-2 and TRBJ2-3; TRBD2 aligns across 12 bases. CDR3 length equals 18 residues. Germline CDR1 reads SGHTA; CDR2 reads FQGNSA. V lost 6 bases to trimming and J lost 3 bases; unmatched junction nucleotides: 13. CDR3 region: CASRRGLAGGPETDTQYF. The CDR3 bases are TGTGCCAGCAGAAGGGGTCTAGCGGGAGGGCCAGAAACAGATACGCAGTATTTT.